The 12 T cell receptor beta chains presented below share a single source sample, sequenced in a study of blood T cell repertoires in COVID-19. The data were produced by immunoSEQ multiplex PCR, yet TCRdb's version contains in-frame clones alone and is incomplete. Of over 250,000 clones in the sample, about nine tenths were seen once. The sequenced material came from peripheral blood. Receptors originate from a woman aged 50 to 60 with COVID-19, enrolled during active disease.

The chain has TRBV3-1 (or the pseudogene TRBV3-2) and TRBJ1-1, with 12 bases lining up with TRBD1. This CDR3 has 16 residues. CDR1 is LGHDT and CDR2 is YNNKEL in the germline V gene (reference sequence). V shed 4 bases, J shed 4 bases, and the junction held 7 bases outside the gene matches. CDR3 residues: CASSRGDRGRPTEAFF. In DNA, the CDR3 is TGTGCCAGCAGCCGTGGGGACAGGGGGCGCCCCACTGAAGCTTTCTTT.

V is TRBV18 and J is TRBJ2-2; D unresolved. Trimming shortened V by 4 bases and J by 2 bases, and 11 bases separated the two germline ends. The CDR3 is 15 residues long. CDR1 and CDR2 from the germline V gene are KGHSH and LQKENI. CDR3 amino acids: CASSHAIANTGELFF. CDR3 DNA sequence: TGTGCCAGCTCACATGCGATAGCTAACACCGGGGAGCTGTTTTTT.

V and J are TRBV11-2 and TRBJ1-3; 7 bases agree with TRBD1. The CDR3 extends over 16 amino acids. CDR1 and CDR2 (germline): SGHAT, FQNNGV. Unmatched junction bases numbered 7, after V lost 5 bases and J lost 0 bases. The CDR3 reads CASSKGQLLSGNTIYF. The CDR3 bases are TGTGCCAGCAGCAAGGGACAGCTACTCTCTGGAAACACCATATATTTT.

This clone was observed a handful of times. The chain carries TRBV6-5 and TRBJ1-2, with no clear D. The V gene's germline CDR1 is MNHEY and CDR2 SVGAGI. This CDR3 is 14 amino acids long. V lost 6 bases, J lost 2 bases, and 13 bases lay in between. CDR3 bases: TGTGCCAGCAGGCGAAGCTCTTTCAACTATGGCTACACCTTC. It translates to CASRRSSFNYGYTF.

With respect to this clone: At one end the junction does not follow the germline gene, possibly because of a read error. V and J are TRBV5-8 and TRBJ2-7; 9 bases are shared with TRBD2. The germline V gene encodes CDR1 SGHTS and CDR2 YDEGEE. This CDR3 contains 17 residues. The CDR3: CVSRHRGISGSSYEQYF. Here the CDR3 DNA reads TGTGTCAGCAGGCACAGGGGAATTAGCGGGAGTTCTTACGAGCAGTACTTC.

This clone has a single count. The chain joins TRBV5-1 to TRBJ1-1, with D unresolved. V lost 0 bases and J 1 base, leaving 10 bases between the germline ends. From germline, CDR1 is SGHRS and CDR2 YFSETQ. The CDR3 has 15 residues. CDR3 sequence: CASSLATLPNTEAFF. The CDR3 nucleotides are TGCGCCAGCAGCTTGGCGACACTCCCGAACACTGAAGCTTTCTTT.

This sequence joins TRBV25-1 and TRBJ1-5, with D maybe TRBD1 (5 bases). In germline, CDR1 is MGHDK, CDR2 SYGVNS. CDR3 size: 15 residues. V dropped 1 base and J dropped 6 bases, with 13 bases sitting between them. CDR3 sequence reads: CASSESRGEAQPQHF. In DNA, the CDR3 is TGTGCCAGCAGTGAATCCAGAGGGGAGGCTCAGCCCCAGCATTTT. Looking up the rest from reference TRBV25-1 and TRBJ1-5 gives the full variable domain: EADIYQTPRYLVIGTGKKITLECSQTMGHDKMYWYQQDPGMELHLIHYSYGVNSTEKGDLSSESTVSRIRTEHFPLTLESARPSHTSQYLCASSESRGEAQPQHFGDGTRLSIL.

DNA for the CDR3: TGTGCCATCAGTGAGCCGACAGGGTGGGACACTGAAGCTTTCTTT. It specifies CAISEPTGWDTEAFF. The rearrangement joins TRBV10-3 to TRBJ1-1; 7 positions match TRBD1. V shed 2 bases, J shed 3 bases, and the junction held 6 bases outside the gene matches. Germline CDR1 is ENHRY and CDR2 is SYGVKD. This CDR3 has 15 residues.

The rearrangement joins TRBV7-9 to TRBJ1-3; D may be TRBD1 (5 bases). Germline CDR1 reads SEHNR; CDR2 reads FQNEAQ (reference sequence). CDR3 size: 13 residues. V gave up 8 bases and J gave up 6 bases, with 14 bases separating them. CDR3 sequence (DNA): TGTGCCAGCTTGCGGGGGGAACAAAACACCATATATTTT. This sequence encodes CASLRGEQNTIYF.

V usage is TRBV27 and J usage is TRBJ2-1; weak D call: TRBD2 (5 bases). Trimming removed 0 bases from V and 11 bases from J, with 17 bases in between. The CDR3 has 15 amino acids. The V gene's germline CDR1 is MNHEY and CDR2 SMNVEV (reference sequence). In nucleotides, the CDR3 is TGTGCCAGCAGTTTATCGACCATCTCGCCTAGCAAGCAGTTCTTC. Translation gives CASSLSTISPSKQFF.

The V call is TRBV11-3, the J call TRBJ2-1, with D possibly being TRBD2 (6 bases). Trimming pared 5 bases from V and 3 bases from J, leaving 17 bases between. Germline-derived CDR1 and CDR2 are SGHNT and YENEEA. The CDR3 is 16 amino acids. The CDR3, as DNA: TGTGCCAGCAGCATGGTACGGGGGAAAGTCTACAATGAGCAGTTCTTC. This sequence encodes CASSMVRGKVYNEQFF. Full variable domain (missing parts from reference TRBV11-3 and TRBJ2-1): EAGVVQSPRYKIIEKKQPVAFWCNPISGHNTLYWYLQNLGQGPELLIRYENEEAVDDSQLPKDRFSAERLKGVDSTLKIQPAELGDSAVYLCASSMVRGKVYNEQFFGPGTRLTVL.

This clone came up once. The V gene is TRBV5-1, the J gene TRBJ1-2; possible D gene TRBD1, 6 bases. Trimming took off 2 bases at V and 8 bases at J, with 25 bases between the two ends. Germline assignment: CDR1 SGHRS and CDR2 YFSETQ. The CDR3 runs 17 residues. The CDR3 sequence is CASSFTVDSRSRLGYTF. Written as DNA, the CDR3 is TGCGCCAGCAGCTTCACCGTGGACAGTAGAAGTCGGCTCGGCTACACCTTC. Full variable domain (missing parts from reference TRBV5-1 and TRBJ1-2): KAGVTQTPRYLIKTRGQQVTLSCSPISGHRSVSWYQQTPGQGLQFLFEYFSETQRNKGNFPGRFSGRQFSNSRSEMNVSTLELGDSALYLCASSFTVDSRSRLGYTFGSGTRLTVV.